This T cell receptor (beta chain) emerged from a study of cytomegalovirus exposure and HLA in healthy donors (dated by TCRdb to 2015 to 2018). About the investigation overall: An earlier analysis of 587 of the donors reported 276 Gb of sequence data and about 120 million unique TCR beta sequences obtained from around 180 million T cells. About 280 gigabases of sequencing data and 91 million or so unique TCR sequences made up an early release that covered fewer than 650 HLA-typed donors. Of the 350 to 400 genotyped donors, around 81% fell in the genetic ancestry cluster associated with self-reported Caucasian donors. The aim of the study was to test whether cataloging public T cell receptors could identify signatures of past pathogen exposure. The study profiled the T cell repertoires of 500 to 800 subjects by immunosequencing and related them to cytomegalovirus serostatus. In addition to the first cohort of 666 subjects, a separate validation cohort of some 120 different subjects was used. High-throughput TCR immunosequencing, statistical association of individual TCRs with disease status, and machine learning were combined to predict cytomegalovirus infection status. To study patterns of TCR occurrence, a later analysis re-analyzed previously published TCR beta repertoires from just over 650 donors and added high-resolution HLA genotyping. In the later analysis, no new phenotypic data were used to find candidate immune exposures; instead, reliance was placed on TCR beta sequences and their occurrence across donors. An earlier analysis of 500 to 650 of the donors applied high-throughput TCR beta sequencing to assess whether each TCR beta V gene segment acted as functional or pseudogenic. Donor age, sex, ethnicity and CMV serostatus were compiled alongside the repertoire data. A later genetic analysis used genome-wide SNP genotypes for about three fifths of the 666 donors, treating that subset as a discovery cohort. All discovery cohort repertoires had been generated on a single sequencing platform. HLA typing covered class I and class II loci at four-digit resolution. Typing coverage differed by locus: A, B, C, DRB1 and DQB1 were typed in roughly 620-630 donors, DQA1 in 522, DPA1 in some 570, and DPB1 in just under 490. Five DR-DQ haplotypes were handled as single units for association and clustering, since linkage in the cohort was strong. On average, around 230,000 unique TCR beta nucleotide sequences were sequenced per donor among 300 to 500 genotyped donors of the cohort, with 15% to 20% of those sequences being non-productive. What the authors observed across the whole study: According to a later analysis, TCR association rates differed among HLA loci, with DRB1 alleles showing the most associated TCRs and HLA-C alleles showing the fewest. According to the authors, the approach could potentially be generalized to other disease states and immunological phenotypes. When HLA alleles, especially DR and DQ, strongly co-occurred, TCR associations were difficult to assign to individual alleles. The earlier analysis of about 600 of the donors excluded 15 to 20 rarely observed V segments, including chromosome 9 orphons, because counts were too low. The study gave a list of over 150 TCR beta chains associated with cytomegalovirus. A further reported finding was that TCR beta sequences accurately predicted the HLA-A and HLA-B alleles for most subjects in the first cohort. CMV serostatus was the only immune exposure information available for the cohort. V-gene and J-gene trimming of TCR beta chains was associated with a missense DCLRE1C variant in a later genetic analysis, and the association was replicated in an independent cohort. In vitro tests confirmed that a few of the cytomegalovirus-associated TCR beta chains recognize cytomegalovirus antigens. In an earlier analysis of some 550 of the donors, most TCR beta V segments were observed in productive rearrangements about 90% or about 30% of the time, broadly matching IMGT annotations. Sequencing depth was assumed to be roughly uniform across donors in the presence/absence analyses, though that assumption may not hold. The classifier was reported to diagnose cytomegalovirus status with high specificity and sensitivity in both the original and validation cohorts. In a later genetic analysis, fewer N-insertions in productive TCRs were reported among donors in an Asian-associated ancestry cluster than the 666-donor mean. Some IMGT-functional V segments, including TRBV6-2 and TRBV6-3, could not be distinguished by the 87-base-pair reads and were therefore excluded. Most TCR sequences were observed very rarely across donors, whereas some public TCRs were present in many individuals. Linkage disequilibrium might explain the correlated functional status among segregating V segments, but an unknown experimental factor could not be excluded. In a later analysis, over 15,000 TCR beta sequences were associated with specific HLA alleles at a false discovery rate of 0.05. A later analysis found that most CMV-associated TCR beta chains appeared HLA-restricted, with HLA associations seemingly driven largely by CMV exposure. Because HLA typing was missing for some donors at each locus, association tests included only the typed subset. In a later analysis, several top co-occurrence clusters were reported to appear linked to parvovirus B19, influenza, CMV and Epstein-Barr virus. A cluster of highly shared sequence variants was judged likely to be a technical artifact of the sequencing pipeline. In a later analysis, HLA-associated TCR beta chains were found to be more clonally expanded and to have lower generation probabilities than equally common non-associated chains. Only TCR beta chains were sequenced in this cohort, and the absence of alpha or paired-chain data limited detectable features.

The library was built by means of the immunoSEQ multiplex PCR assay. The multiplex PCR relied on a mix of 60 forward primers for TCR Vbeta segments and 13 reverse primers for TCR Jbeta segments. A multiplex PCR assay on genomic DNA amplified the CDR3 region of rearranged TCR beta genes. Amplified TCR beta libraries were sequenced as 87-base-pair reads on the Illumina HiSeq System. The source study handled its data this way. In a later analysis, 77 million or so unique TCR beta chains were counted across the 500 to 700 repertoires, and roughly 10 million of these chains were shared by at least two donors. Raw reads were error-corrected and collapsed into unique sequences with a nearest-neighbor algorithm that merged closely related sequences to remove PCR and sequencing errors. V, D and J gene segments were assigned by aligning CDR3 sequences to IMGT reference sequences. Each retained sequence needed at least a six-nucleotide match to both a V gene segment and a J gene segment. Rearrangements were classified as productive when the CDR3 lacked stop codons and remained in frame with V and J, and all other rearrangements were classified as non-productive. Following IMGT convention, CDR3 was defined as the stretch from the second conserved V-encoded cysteine to the conserved J-encoded phenylalanine. The earlier analysis of about 570 of the donors excluded any sequence lacking an unambiguous match to a single V gene segment. An earlier analysis of a few hundred of the donors called V segments functional above 56.7% productive rearrangements and segregating when the between-donor standard deviation exceeded 5%. A statistical classification framework was built for diagnosing cytomegalovirus status from the catalog of TCR beta chain sequences. In a later analysis, TCR nucleotide sequences were compared against IMGT/GENE-DB human TR gene sequences so that V and J genes could be assigned. A later analysis assigned CDR3 sequences and most-parsimonious VDJ recombination scenarios with the TCRdist pipeline. A later analysis defined each TCR beta chain by its CDR3 amino acid sequence plus V-gene family, and excluded reads lacking a unique V-gene family. As a way to deal with suspected cross-contamination and a sequencing artifact, a later analysis dropped 450 to 600 nucleotide sequences that were highly shared and had low generation probability. A later analysis calculated a clonal expansion index for each public chain from normalized within-repertoire ranks of inferred template counts. A later analysis computed generation probabilities with a VDJ recombination model fitted to out-of-frame rearrangements, and checked the results against IGoR. A later analysis scored TCR-TCR, TCR-HLA and TCR-CMV co-occurrence with hypergeometric tests, applying a repertoire-size bias correction to TCR pairs. In a later analysis, false discovery rates were estimated by permuting HLA or CMV assignments 20 times. In a later analysis, co-occurring TCRs were grouped with DBSCAN, and TCRdist sequence similarity was added when clustering was performed within HLA-allele-positive subsets. Repertoires with fewer than 30,000 or more than 120,000 public chains, plus five repertoires with anomalous nucleotide sharing, were excluded from co-occurrence clustering. The table was pulled from immuneACCESS by TCRdb, which kept in-frame rearrangements only. Such tables lose some clones; where checked, under half of the loss comes from unresolved V genes, and the rest has no known cause. Clone size and V and J calls were adopted from that table, with D and trimming inferred from the DNA. In this sample the table shows about 110,000 clones, approximately 76% of which occur a single time. Of the sample, under 8.5% falls within the top ten clones.

The V end loses 4 bases and the J end loses 2 bases, and a stretch of 9 bases separates them. The germline V gene encodes CDR1 MNHNS and CDR2 SASEGT. The CDR3 spans 13 residues, from the cysteine through the phenylalanine. Only the CDR3 DNA stays, 39 bases, in frame from base 1. This clone was detected once. No antigen is known for it. Per-base quality was not reported, and no clone a single base away is much larger than it. The cohort consisted of 650 to 700 healthy bone marrow donors. All cohort members were sampled while nominally healthy, although unrecorded immune exposures were likely present. The donor tested CMV seronegative and was one of the 352 seronegative cohort members. Each donor provided a peripheral blood sample, and peripheral blood mononuclear cells were used for TCR beta sequencing. The Qiagen DNeasy Blood Extraction Kit was used to extract genomic DNA from the blood cell samples.

Sequencing input: PBMCs. The TCR was taken from a middle-aged man in good health and CMV-seronegative. The V and J segments used are TRBV6-1 and TRBJ2-7; TRBD1 might be the D gene, on 6 matching bases. The DNA is as follows: TGTGCCAGCAGTGTACAGGGAACCTACGAGCAGTACTTC. This sequence encodes CASSVQGTYEQYF.